The present T cell receptor beta chain was sequenced within a study of cytotoxic CD8 clonotypes in ibrutinib-treated CLL. Study context: Responses: around 24 partial, 2 complete; after median roughly 5.5 years, around 15 stayed remitted, roughly 12 progressed.

Findings and limits, study-wide: Ibrutinib response saw clonality rise, and progression saw it return toward baseline. Private clonotypes, not public ones, expanded at ibrutinib response.

Germline lookup yields CDR1 SEHNR and CDR2 FQNEAQ (reference sequence). The CDR3 consists of 15 residues. Trimming removed 5 bases from V and 0 bases from J, with 8 bases in between. TCRdb's table, derived via immunoSEQ multiplex PCR, lists solely in-frame clones and lacks some. The table lists roughly 200,000 clones, around 70% of them singletons. A note on this clone: The antigen remains unidentified.

The clonotype was recovered from a human donor with chronic lymphocytic leukemia. The chain uses TRBV7-9 and TRBJ2-6; tentative D call: TRBD1 (6 bases). The sample in question was PBMCs, obtained after 24 months of ibrutinib treatment. CDR3 protein: CASSHRDSGANVLTF. In nucleotides, the CDR3 is TGTGCCAGCAGCCACAGGGACTCTGGGGCCAACGTCCTGACTTTC.